This entry concerns a single T cell receptor (beta chain). Its antigen is still unknown. This sample is part of a study of blood T cells in healthy people across ages. Whole-study findings and limits: More naive CD4+ cells and higher diversity marked long-lived donors relative to aged donors. Strong correlation linked observed beta diversity and percent naive T cells.

Sample-barcoded 5' priming and a J-beta primer mix drove a second PCR of roughly 7 to 11 cycles. Researchers report that each sample yielded at least 2.5 million CDR3-containing paired-end reads. From the 5' RACE reads, TCRdb called clonotypes with MiXCR, one entry per CDR3 protein. This table has 1.5 million to 2 million distinct CDR3 sequences, roughly a third appearing once. Sequenced sample: blood. The TCR comes from a woman in her twenties or thirties in good health.

The CDR3: CASSPGAGDVYEQYF. The CDR3 DNA reads TGTGCCAGCAGCCCAGGGGCAGGGGACGTCTACGAGCAGTACTTC. The rearrangement links TRBV7-9 to TRBJ2-7, with D tentatively TRBD1 (6 bases). This CDR3 region has 15 residues. V lost 5 bases, J lost 3 bases, and 17 bases lay in between. The germline CDR1 and CDR2 sequences are SEHNR and FQNEAQ (reference sequence).